A selection of T cell receptor beta chains follows, all from one sample in a study of T cell changes during pregnancy in multiple sclerosis. Clones were read by immunoSEQ multiplex PCR, and TCRdb kept only the in-frame ones, dropping some. Of just under 60,000 clones in the sample, 80% to 95% were seen once. Specimen: peripheral blood, collected in the first trimester of pregnancy. The receptors were gathered from a female donor with multiple sclerosis, enrolled in a pregnancy study. CDR3s include the opening cysteine and the closing phenylalanine or tryptophan. Fields, in order: V gene, J gene, CDR3 length, CDR3 protein.

TRBV2	TRBJ2-7	15	CASRVLAGGVDEQYF
TRBV6-5	TRBJ2-7	14	CASSYSAGTYEQYF
TRBV28	TRBJ1-4	17	CASSIRTGPATNEKLFF
TRBV6-6	TRBJ1-1	16	CASSYSLTGQNTEAFF
TRBV6-6	TRBJ1-4	13	CASTPRQGKYLFF
TRBV29-1	TRBJ2-2	13	CSVEGGRPGELFF
TRBV9	TRBJ2-5	15	CASSSLAGAQETQYF
TRBV5-1	TRBJ2-1	20	CASSPRGRLAGGSSYNEQFF
TRBV15	TRBJ1-1	17	CATSPPQAGDRKAEAFF
TRBV9	TRBJ1-2	14	CASSALPVAYGYTF
TRBV6-5	TRBJ2-7	14	CASSYEQGVYEQYF
TRBV25-1	TRBJ1-2	14	CASSEGGRTHGYTF
TRBV4-1	TRBJ2-3	15	CASSQVGGGRDTQYF
TRBV2	TRBJ1-4	12	CASSDRVEKLFF
TRBV19	TRBJ1-1	15	CASSAGPGWNTEAFF
TRBV11-2	TRBJ2-3	18	CASSLRRSPGGATDTQYF
TRBV5-1	TRBJ2-1	18	CASSLDLAGGPGGNEQFF
TRBV29-1	TRBJ1-2	12	CSVRVGADGYTF
TRBV5-6	TRBJ2-3	18	CASSLGGLGRSSTDTQYF
TRBV5-6	TRBJ2-5	16	CASSLRAGGDGETQYF
TRBV2	TRBJ1-2	17	CASSEDGMARLNYGYTF
TRBV19	TRBJ2-3	13	CASSIKGWDTQYF
TRBV30	TRBJ1-1	11	CAWSVMREAFF
TRBV19	TRBJ1-5	17	CASSPRTGAYSNQPQHF
TRBV7-9	TRBJ1-1	12	CASSLWGAEAFF
TRBV4-3	TRBJ2-2	18	CASSQVPSGGAYTGELFF
TRBV4-1	TRBJ2-1	16	CASSQDPGGYYNEQFF
TRBV7-2	TRBJ1-2	13	CASSPTAPGGYTF
TRBV30	TRBJ1-2	13	CAWSVLTAYGYTF
TRBV5-6	TRBJ2-7	15	CASSNEGSAYYEQYF
TRBV4-1	TRBJ1-6	14	CASREGLPNSPLHF
TRBV2	TRBJ2-6	17	CATVGTGHSSGANVLTF
TRBV4-1	TRBJ1-1	15	CASSPHSAQATEAFF
TRBV19	TRBJ2-5	14	CASSQGLAQETQYF